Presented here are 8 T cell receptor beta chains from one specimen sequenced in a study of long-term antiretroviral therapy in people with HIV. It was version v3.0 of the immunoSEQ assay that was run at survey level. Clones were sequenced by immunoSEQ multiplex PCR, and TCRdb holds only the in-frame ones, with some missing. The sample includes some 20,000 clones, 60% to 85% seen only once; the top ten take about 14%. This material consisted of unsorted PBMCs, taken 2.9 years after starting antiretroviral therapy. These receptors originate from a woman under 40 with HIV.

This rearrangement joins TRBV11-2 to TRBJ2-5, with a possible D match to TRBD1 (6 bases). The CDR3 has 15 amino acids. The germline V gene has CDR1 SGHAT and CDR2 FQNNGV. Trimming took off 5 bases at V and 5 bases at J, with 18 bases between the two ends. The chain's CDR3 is CASSLSSGVYETQYF. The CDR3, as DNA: TGTGCCAGCAGCCTGTCCTCAGGGGTCTACGAGACCCAGTACTTC.

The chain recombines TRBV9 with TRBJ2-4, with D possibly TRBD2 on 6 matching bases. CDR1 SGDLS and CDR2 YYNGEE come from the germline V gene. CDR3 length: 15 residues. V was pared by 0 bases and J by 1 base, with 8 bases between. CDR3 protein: CASSVDGGAKNIQYF. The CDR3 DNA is TGTGCCAGCAGCGTAGATGGGGGGGCCAAAAACATTCAGTACTTC.

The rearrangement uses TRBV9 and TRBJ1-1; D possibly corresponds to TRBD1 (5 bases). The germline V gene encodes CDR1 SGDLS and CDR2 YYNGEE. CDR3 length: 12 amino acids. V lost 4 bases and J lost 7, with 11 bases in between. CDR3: CASSHLGGEAFF. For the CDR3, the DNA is TGTGCCAGCAGCCATCTGGGGGGTGAAGCTTTCTTT.

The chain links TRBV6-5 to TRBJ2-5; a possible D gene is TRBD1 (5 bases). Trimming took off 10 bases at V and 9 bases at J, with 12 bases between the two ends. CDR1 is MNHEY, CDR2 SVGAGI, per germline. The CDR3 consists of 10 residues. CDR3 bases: TGTGCCACCCATCAAGGGGCCCAGTACTTC. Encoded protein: CATHQGAQYF.

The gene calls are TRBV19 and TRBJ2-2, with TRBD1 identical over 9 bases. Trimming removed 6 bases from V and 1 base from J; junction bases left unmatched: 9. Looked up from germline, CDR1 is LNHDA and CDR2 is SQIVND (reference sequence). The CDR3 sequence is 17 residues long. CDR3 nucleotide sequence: TGTGCCAGTAGAATACCGGGACAGGGAAAGAACACCGGGGAGCTGTTTTTT. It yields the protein CASRIPGQGKNTGELFF.

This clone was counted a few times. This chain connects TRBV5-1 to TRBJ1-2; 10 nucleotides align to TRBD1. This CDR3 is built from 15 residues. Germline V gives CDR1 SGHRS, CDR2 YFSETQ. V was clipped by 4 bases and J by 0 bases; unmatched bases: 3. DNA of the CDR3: TGCGCCAGCAGCATCGGACAGGGGGCTAACTATGGCTACACCTTC. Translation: CASSIGQGANYGYTF.

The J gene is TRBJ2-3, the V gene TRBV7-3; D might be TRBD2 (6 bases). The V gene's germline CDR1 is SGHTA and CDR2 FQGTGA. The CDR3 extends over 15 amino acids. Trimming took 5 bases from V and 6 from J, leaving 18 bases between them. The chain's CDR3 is CASSTTPAGSDTQYF. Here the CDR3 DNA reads TGTGCCAGCAGCACAACCCCCGCGGGGTCGGATACGCAGTATTTT.

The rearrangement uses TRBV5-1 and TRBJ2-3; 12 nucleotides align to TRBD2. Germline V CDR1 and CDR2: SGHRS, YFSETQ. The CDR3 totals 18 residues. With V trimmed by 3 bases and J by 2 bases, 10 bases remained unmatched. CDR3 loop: CASSSPSGGAFLTDTQYF. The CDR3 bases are TGCGCCAGCAGCTCCCCTAGCGGGGGGGCTTTTCTCACAGATACGCAGTATTTT.